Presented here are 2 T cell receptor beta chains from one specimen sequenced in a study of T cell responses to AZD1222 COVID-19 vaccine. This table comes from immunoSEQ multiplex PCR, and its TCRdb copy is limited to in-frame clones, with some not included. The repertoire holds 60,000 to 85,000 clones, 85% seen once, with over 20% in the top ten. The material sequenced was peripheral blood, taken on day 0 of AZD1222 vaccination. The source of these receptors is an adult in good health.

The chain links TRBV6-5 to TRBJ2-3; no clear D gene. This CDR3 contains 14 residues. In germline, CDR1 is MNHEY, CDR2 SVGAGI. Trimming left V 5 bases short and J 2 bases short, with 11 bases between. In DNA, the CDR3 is TGTGCCAGCAGTAGGACCCTATCCACAGATACGCAGTATTTT. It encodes CASSRTLSTDTQYF.

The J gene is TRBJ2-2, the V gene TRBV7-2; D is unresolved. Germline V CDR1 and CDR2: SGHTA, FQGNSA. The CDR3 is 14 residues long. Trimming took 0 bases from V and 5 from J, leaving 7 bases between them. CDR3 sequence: CASSLAGFTGELFF. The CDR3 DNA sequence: TGTGCCAGCAGCTTAGCTGGGTTTACCGGGGAGCTGTTTTTT.